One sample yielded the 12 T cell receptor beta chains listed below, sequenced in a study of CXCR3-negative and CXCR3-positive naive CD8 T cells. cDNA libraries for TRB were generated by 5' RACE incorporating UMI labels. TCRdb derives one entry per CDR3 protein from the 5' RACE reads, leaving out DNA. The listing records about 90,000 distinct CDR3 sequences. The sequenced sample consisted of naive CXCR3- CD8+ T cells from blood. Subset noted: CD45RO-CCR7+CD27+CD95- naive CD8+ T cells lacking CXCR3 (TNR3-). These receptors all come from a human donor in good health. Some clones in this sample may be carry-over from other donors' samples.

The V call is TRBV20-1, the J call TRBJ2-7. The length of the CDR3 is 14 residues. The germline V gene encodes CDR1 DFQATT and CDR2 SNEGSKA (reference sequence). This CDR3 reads CSASSFTSDYEQYF.

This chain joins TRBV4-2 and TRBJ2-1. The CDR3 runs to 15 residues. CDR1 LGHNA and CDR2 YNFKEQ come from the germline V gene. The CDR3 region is CASSEGVAHYNEQFF.

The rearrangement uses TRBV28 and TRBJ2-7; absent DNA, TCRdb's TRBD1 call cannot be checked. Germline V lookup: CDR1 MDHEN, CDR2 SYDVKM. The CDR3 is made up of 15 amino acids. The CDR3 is CASSLGVGGSYEQYF.

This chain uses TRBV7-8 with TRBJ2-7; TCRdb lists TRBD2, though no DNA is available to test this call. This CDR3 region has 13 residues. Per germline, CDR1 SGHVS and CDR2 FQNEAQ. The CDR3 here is CASSSGLREEQYF.

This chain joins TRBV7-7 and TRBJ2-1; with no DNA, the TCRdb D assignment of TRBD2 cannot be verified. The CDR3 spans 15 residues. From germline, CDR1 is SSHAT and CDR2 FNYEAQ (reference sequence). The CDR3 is CASSIGLADYNEQFF.

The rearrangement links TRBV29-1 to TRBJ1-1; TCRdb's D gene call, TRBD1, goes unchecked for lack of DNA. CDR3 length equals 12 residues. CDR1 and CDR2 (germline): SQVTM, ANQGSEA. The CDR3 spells CSAPGTASEAFF.

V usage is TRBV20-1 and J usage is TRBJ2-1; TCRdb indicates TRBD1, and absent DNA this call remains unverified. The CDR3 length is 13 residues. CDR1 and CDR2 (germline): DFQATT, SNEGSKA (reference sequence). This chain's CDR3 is CSAPKGGYNEQFF.

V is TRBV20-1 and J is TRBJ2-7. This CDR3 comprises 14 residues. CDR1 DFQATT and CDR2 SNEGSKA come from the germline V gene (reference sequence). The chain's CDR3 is CSARDETRSYEQYF.

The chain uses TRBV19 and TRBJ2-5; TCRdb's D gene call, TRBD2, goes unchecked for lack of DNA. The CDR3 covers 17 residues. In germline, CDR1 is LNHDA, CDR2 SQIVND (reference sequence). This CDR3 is CASSMGSGGPIQETQYF.

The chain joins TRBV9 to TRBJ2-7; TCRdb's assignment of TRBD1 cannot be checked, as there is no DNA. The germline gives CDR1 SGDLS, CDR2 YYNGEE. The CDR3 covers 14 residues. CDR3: CASSDGTGGWEQYF.

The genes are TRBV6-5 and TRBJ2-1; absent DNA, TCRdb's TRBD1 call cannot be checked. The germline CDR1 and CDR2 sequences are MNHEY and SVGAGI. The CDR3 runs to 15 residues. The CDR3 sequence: CASSPDASSYNEQFF.

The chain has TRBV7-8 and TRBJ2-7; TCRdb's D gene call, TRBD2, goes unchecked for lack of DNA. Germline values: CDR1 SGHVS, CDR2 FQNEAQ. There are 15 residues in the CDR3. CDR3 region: CASSLASGGHYEQYF.